This TCR beta chain was identified in a study of blood T cell repertoires in COVID-19. The protocol was immunoSEQ multiplex PCR, while the TCRdb copy is restricted to in-frame clones and leaves out a portion. The data show about 260,000 clones, about 86% seen once. V was shortened by 4 bases and J by 9 bases, with 9 bases between the two germline ends. The CDR3 runs to 12 residues. Per the germline V gene, CDR1 is SGHNT and CDR2 is YENEEA. This chain uses TRBV11-3 with TRBJ2-2, with D possibly matching TRBD2 (5 bases). What was sequenced was PBMCs or T cells enriched from blood (not recorded which). The receptor was derived from a man aged 25-40 years with acute COVID-19. CDR3 residues: CASSSLAWELFF. CDR3 DNA: TGTGCCAGCAGCTCCCTAGCTTGGGAGCTGTTTTTT.